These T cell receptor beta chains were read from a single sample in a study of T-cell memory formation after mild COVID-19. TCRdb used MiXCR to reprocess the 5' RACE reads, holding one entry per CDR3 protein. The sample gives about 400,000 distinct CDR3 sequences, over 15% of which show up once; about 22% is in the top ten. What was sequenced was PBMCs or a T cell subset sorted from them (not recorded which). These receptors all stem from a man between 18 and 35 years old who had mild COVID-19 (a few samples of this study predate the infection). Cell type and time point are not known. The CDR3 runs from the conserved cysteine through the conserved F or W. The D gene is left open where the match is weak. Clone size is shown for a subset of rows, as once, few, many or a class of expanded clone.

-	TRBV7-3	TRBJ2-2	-	CASSLVPAAGELFF	TGTGCCAGCAGCTTAGTCCCAGCAGCCGGGGAGCTGTTTTTT
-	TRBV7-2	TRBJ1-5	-	CASSSGHDNQPQHF	TGTGCCAGCAGCTCGGGACACGATAATCAGCCCCAGCATTTT
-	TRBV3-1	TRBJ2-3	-	CASSQDIFASGTDTQYF	TGTGCCAGCAGCCAAGATATTTTTGCTAGCGGCACAGATACGCAGTATTTT
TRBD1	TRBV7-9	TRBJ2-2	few	CASRHNRDRDSGELFF	TGTGCCAGCAGACATAACCGGGACAGGGATAGCGGGGAGCTGTTTTTT
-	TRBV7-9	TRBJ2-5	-	CASGNWGYLNETQYF	TGTGCCAGCGGCAACTGGGGCTACCTAAACGAGACCCAGTACTTC
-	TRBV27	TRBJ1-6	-	CASSLGGYSPLHF	TGTGCCAGCAGCCTGGGAGGGTATTCACCCCTCCACTTT
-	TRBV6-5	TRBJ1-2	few	CASSQDGSGLYGYTF	TGTGCCAGCAGCCAAGATGGGAGCGGACTCTATGGCTACACCTTC
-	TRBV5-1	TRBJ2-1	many	CASSLGPFAGEQFF	TGCGCCAGCAGCTTGGGTCCTTTCGCGGGTGAGCAGTTCTTC
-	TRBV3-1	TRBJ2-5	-	CASRLTGQEETQYF	TGTGCCAGCAGGCTTACCGGGCAAGAAGAGACCCAGTACTTC
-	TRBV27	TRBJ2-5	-	CASSRGLLYQETQYF	TGTGCCAGCAGTAGAGGACTGCTGTACCAAGAGACCCAGTACTTC
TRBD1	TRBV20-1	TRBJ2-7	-	CSARDPGTGGYEQYF	TGCAGTGCTAGAGACCCCGGGACAGGGGGCTACGAGCAGTACTTC
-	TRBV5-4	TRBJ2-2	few	CASTLARGMNTGELFF	TGTGCCAGCACCCTGGCTCGGGGGATGAACACCGGGGAGCTGTTTTTT
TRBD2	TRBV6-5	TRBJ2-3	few	CASSYSGPRSTDTQYF	TGTGCCAGCAGTTATAGCGGGCCTAGGAGCACAGATACGCAGTATTTT
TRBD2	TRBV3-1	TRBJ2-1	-	CASSHRLAGGPSFGEQFF	TGTGCCAGCAGCCATAGACTAGCGGGGGGCCCTTCTTTCGGTGAGCAGTTCTTC
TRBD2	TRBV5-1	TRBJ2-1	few	CASSGTSGGAWNEQFF	TGCGCCAGCAGCGGGACTAGCGGGGGGGCGTGGAATGAGCAGTTCTTC
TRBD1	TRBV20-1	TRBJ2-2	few	CSAWDRQNTGELFF	TGCAGTGCTTGGGACAGACAGAACACCGGGGAGCTGTTTTTT
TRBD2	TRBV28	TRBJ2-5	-	CASSLKMARLGAGGETQYF	TGTGCCAGCAGTTTAAAGATGGCCCGACTAGGCGCGGGAGGGGAGACCCAGTACTTC
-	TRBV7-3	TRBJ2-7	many	CASSLDVGEEQYF	TGTGCCAGCAGCTTAGATGTAGGGGAAGAGCAGTACTTC
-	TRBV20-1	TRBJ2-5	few	CSARVGAAETQYF	TGCAGTGCTAGAGTTGGGGCGGCAGAGACCCAGTACTTC
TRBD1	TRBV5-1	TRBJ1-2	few	CASSSLPGQSYGYTF	TGCGCCAGCAGCTCTCTGCCGGGACAGTCGTATGGCTACACCTTC
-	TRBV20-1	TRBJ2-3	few	CSARDLGVVSTDTQYF	TGCAGTGCTAGAGATCTGGGGGTGGTGAGCACAGATACGCAGTATTTT
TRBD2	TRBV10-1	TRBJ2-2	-	CASSRTSGGLNTGELFF	TGCGCCAGCAGCCGGACTAGCGGGGGCCTGAACACCGGGGAGCTGTTTTTT
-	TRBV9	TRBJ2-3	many	CASSVTDHTQYF	TGTGCCAGCAGCGTTACTGACCACACGCAGTATTTT
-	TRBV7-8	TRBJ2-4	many	CASSLGGDPIQYF	TGTGCCAGCAGCTTAGGGGGGGATCCCATTCAGTACTTC
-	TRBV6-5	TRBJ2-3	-	CASSYRARDTQYF	TGTGCCAGCAGTTACCGGGCTAGGGATACGCAGTATTTT
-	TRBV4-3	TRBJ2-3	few	CASSQDPGRYTDTQYF	TGCGCCAGCAGCCAAGACCCAGGGAGGTACACAGATACGCAGTATTTT
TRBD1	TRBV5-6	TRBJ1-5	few	CASSSLGDRANQPQHF	TGTGCCAGCAGCTCCTTGGGGGACAGGGCCAATCAGCCCCAGCATTTT
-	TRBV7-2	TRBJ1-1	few	CASSHWTEKTEAFF	TGTGCCAGCAGCCACTGGACCGAAAAGACTGAAGCTTTCTTT
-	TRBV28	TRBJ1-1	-	CASSWVGSPEAFF	TGTGCCAGCAGTTGGGTCGGGAGCCCTGAAGCTTTCTTT